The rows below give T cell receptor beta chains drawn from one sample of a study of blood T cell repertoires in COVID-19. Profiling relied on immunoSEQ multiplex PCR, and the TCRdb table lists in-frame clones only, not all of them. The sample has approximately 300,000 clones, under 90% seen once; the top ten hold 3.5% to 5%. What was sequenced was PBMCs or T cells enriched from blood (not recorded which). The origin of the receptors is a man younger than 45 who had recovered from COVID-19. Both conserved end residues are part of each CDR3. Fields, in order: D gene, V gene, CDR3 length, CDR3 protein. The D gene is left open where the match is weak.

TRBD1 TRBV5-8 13 CASSLQGAVEAFF
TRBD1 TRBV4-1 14 CASSQGAGGTEAFF
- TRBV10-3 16 CAISKPDTGTNSPLHF
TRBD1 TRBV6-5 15 CASRTFGDRGYEQYF
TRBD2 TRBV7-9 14 CASSWTSVNNEQFF
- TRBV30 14 CAWSATSGLLEQYF
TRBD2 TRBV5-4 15 CASSEGLARAGELFF
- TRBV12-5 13 CASGSQGYWGYTF
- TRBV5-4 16 CASSLELGRGDTEAFF
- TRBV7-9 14 CASHTGSSNTEAFF
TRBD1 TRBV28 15 CASVDRGFSNQPQHF
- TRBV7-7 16 CASSPGGMNSGNTIYF
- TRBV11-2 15 CASSLGENSNQPQHF
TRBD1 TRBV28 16 CASSSLGQVLSYEQYF
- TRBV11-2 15 CASSFGGANTGELFF
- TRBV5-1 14 CASSHSRSYNEQFF
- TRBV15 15 CATSRARGYANEQFF
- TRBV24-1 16 CATSDLGGSSYNEQFF
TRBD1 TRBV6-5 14 CASRAGTGFYEQYF
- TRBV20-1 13 CSASLARPYEQYF
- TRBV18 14 CASSPSSAVNTIYF
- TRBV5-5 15 CASSLAPGHRSGYTF
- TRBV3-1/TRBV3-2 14 CASSLPSGGGAQYF
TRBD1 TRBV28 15 CASSFSDRGAYEQYF
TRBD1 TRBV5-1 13 CASKPGGTYEQYF
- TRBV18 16 CASSPIGGSGGNEQFF
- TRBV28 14 CASSRVGVRTEAFF
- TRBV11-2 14 CASSARGGGDTQYF
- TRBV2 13 CASSEGNTGELFF
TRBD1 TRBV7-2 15 CASSTTGGGNQPQHF
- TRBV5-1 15 CASSLGTAAEETQYF
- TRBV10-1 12 CASSATGETQYF